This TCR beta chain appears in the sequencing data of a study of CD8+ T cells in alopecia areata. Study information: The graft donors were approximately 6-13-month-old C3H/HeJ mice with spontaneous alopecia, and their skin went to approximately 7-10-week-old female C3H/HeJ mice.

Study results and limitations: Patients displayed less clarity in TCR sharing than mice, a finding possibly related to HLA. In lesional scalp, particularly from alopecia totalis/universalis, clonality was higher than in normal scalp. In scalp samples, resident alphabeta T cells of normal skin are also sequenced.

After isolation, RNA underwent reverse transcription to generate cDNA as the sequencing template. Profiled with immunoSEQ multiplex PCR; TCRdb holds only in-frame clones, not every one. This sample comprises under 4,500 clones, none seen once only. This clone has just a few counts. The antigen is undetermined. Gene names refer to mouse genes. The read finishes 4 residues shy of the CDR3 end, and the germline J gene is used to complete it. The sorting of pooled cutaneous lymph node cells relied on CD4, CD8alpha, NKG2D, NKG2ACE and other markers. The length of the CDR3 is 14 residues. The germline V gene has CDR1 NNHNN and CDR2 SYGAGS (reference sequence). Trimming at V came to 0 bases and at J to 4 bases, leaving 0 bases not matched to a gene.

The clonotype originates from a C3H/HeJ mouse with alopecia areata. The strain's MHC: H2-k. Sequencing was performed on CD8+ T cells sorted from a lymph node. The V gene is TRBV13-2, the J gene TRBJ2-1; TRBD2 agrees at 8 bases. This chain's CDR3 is CASGDGDWYAEQFF. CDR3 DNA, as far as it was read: TGTGCCAGCGGTGATGGGGACTGGTATGCT.